This T cell receptor (beta chain) originates from a study of cytotoxic CD8 clonotypes in ibrutinib-treated CLL. Overall study results and limits: Elevated clonality accompanied ibrutinib response, with a return toward baseline values at progression.

About this clone itself: Antigen unknown.

Profiling relied on immunoSEQ multiplex PCR, and the TCRdb table lists in-frame clones only, not all of them. In the table there are 90,000 to 100,000 clones, approximately 82% of which are singletons. There are 13 residues in the CDR3. The V gene's germline CDR1 is SGHTA and CDR2 FQGNSA. The V end was cut by 3 bases, the J end by 6 bases, with 8 bases between. J is TRBJ2-2 and V is TRBV7-2; D may correspond to TRBD1 or TRBD2 (5 bases each). The sample was PBMCs, taken after 12 months of ibrutinib treatment. The receptor comes from a human donor with chronic lymphocytic leukemia. The CDR3 sequence: CASSFSGPGELFF. The CDR3 DNA sequence: TGTGCCAGCAGCTTTTCGGGGCCCGGGGAGCTGTTTTTT.